A single sample is the source of the 5 T cell receptor beta chains below, sequenced in a study of cytomegalovirus exposure and HLA in healthy donors. This PCR relied on a set of 60 Vbeta primers and 13 Jbeta primers. Some clones are missing from TCRdb's copy, which holds only in-frame ones; the method was immunoSEQ multiplex PCR. The sample spans around 44,000 clones; the ten largest clones claim 6.1%. What was sequenced was PBMCs. The receptors originated from a male donor in good health and CMV-seropositive.

The chain uses TRBV9 and TRBJ2-2; TRBD1 aligns across 8 bases. CDR3 size: 14 residues. In germline, CDR1 is SGDLS, CDR2 YYNGEE. The ends lost 2 bases at V and 7 bases at J; junction bases unmatched: 4. The CDR3 loop reads CASSVDRGYGELFF. CDR3 nucleotides: TGTGCCAGCAGCGTCGACAGGGGTTACGGGGAGCTGTTTTTT.

The V gene is TRBV27, the J gene TRBJ1-1; unclear D gene. This CDR3 has 12 amino acids. V lost 6 bases and J lost 10, with 15 bases in between. From germline, CDR1 is MNHEY and CDR2 SMNVEV (reference sequence). CDR3 nucleotides: TGTGCCAGCAGCTCCCGCGGGTTTGCAGCTTTCTTT. This gives the protein CASSSRGFAAFF.

The CDR3 protein is CASSLIPGSNEQFF. The CDR3 DNA reads as TGTGCCAGCAGCTTAATCCCGGGTAGCAATGAGCAGTTCTTC. The chain is built from TRBV7-3 and TRBJ2-1; D call uncertain. Trimming took off 1 base at V and 6 bases at J, with 10 bases between the two ends. This CDR3 contains 14 residues. Germline values: CDR1 SGHTA, CDR2 FQGTGA.

In DNA form, the CDR3 reads TGTGCCAGCAGCCACAGGGAAGGTCAGCCCCAGCATTTT. It codes for CASSHREGQPQHF. The chain joins TRBV2 to TRBJ1-5; maybe TRBD1 (6 bases). The CDR3 contains 13 residues. Between the trimmed V and J ends, which lost 6 bases and 6 bases, there was a span of 12 bases. Germline CDR1 SNHLY, CDR2 FYNNEI.

The chain carries TRBV5-4 and TRBJ1-6, with 10 bases lining up with TRBD1. Germline values: CDR1 SGHNT, CDR2 YYREEE (reference sequence). V dropped 4 bases and J dropped 8; count of bases not matched to a gene: 6. This CDR3 is 15 amino acids long. The DNA for the CDR3 is TGTGCCAGCAGCGGAGTCGGGACAGGGGATTCACCCCTCCACTTT. It is translated as CASSGVGTGDSPLHF.